This T cell receptor beta chain was observed in a study of T-cell memory formation after mild COVID-19. Overall study: TCR clusters were mostly donor specific.

In this sample, this clonotype turned up once. The antigen remains undetermined. TCRdb reprocessed the 5' RACE reads with MiXCR, giving one entry per CDR3 protein. The sample lists about 470,000 distinct CDR3 sequences; 15% to 20% were seen once. Findings and caveats of the study: Shrinking CD4+ clones were chiefly CM and EM; CD8+ ones were chiefly EMRA. CD4+ bias marked clones expanding day 15 to 37, unlike balanced contracting clones. Memory sampled before infection contained some responding clones, suggesting cross-reactive memory joined.

The V and J ends lost 6 bases and 4 bases, in that order; junction bases with no gene match: 7. CDR3 length equals 15 residues. The germline V gene has CDR1 LNHDA and CDR2 SQIVND (reference sequence). The sequenced material came from PBMCs or a T cell subset sorted from them (not recorded which). This TCR was recovered from an adult woman who had mild COVID-19 (a few samples of this study predate the infection). Cell type and time point are not known. The chain recombines TRBV19 with TRBJ2-3; 10 bases map to TRBD2. The CDR3 is CASSPGTSDADTQYF. As DNA, the CDR3 is TGTGCCAGTAGCCCCGGGACTAGCGATGCAGATACGCAGTATTTT.